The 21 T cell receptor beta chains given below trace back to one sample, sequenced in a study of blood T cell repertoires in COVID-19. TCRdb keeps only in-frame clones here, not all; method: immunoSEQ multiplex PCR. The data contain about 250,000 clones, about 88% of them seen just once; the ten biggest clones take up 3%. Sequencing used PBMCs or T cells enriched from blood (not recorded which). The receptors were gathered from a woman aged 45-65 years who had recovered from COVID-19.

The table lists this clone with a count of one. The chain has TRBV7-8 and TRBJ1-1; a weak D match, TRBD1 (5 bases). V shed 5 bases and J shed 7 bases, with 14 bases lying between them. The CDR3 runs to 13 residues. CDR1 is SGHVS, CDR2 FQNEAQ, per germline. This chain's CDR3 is CASSQTVPSEAFF. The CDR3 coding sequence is TGTGCCAGCAGCCAGACAGTACCTAGTGAAGCTTTCTTT. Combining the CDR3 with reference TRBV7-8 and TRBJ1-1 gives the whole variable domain GAGVSQSPRYKVAKRGQDVALRCDPISGHVSLFWYQQALGQGPEFLTYFQNEAQLDKSGLPSDRFFAERPEGSVSTLKIQRTQQEDSAVYLCASSQTVPSEAFFGQGTRLTVV.

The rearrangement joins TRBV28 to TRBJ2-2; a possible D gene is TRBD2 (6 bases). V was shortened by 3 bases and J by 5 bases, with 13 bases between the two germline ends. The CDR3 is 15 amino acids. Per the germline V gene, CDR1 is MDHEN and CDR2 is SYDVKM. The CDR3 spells CASSLGGRNTGELFF. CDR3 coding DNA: TGTGCCAGCAGTTTGGGGGGAAGGAATACCGGGGAGCTGTTTTTT.

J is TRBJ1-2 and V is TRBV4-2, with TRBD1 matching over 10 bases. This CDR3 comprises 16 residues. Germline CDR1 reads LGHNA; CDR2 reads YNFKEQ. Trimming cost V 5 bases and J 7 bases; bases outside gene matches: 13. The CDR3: CASSDTGTGARFGYTF. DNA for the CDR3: TGTGCCAGCAGCGACACCGGGACAGGGGCAAGGTTTGGCTACACCTTC.

CDR3 region: CATSRASGDRGEQYF. The CDR3 DNA reads as TGTGCCACCAGCAGAGCATCCGGGGACAGAGGCGAGCAGTACTTC. This rearrangement joins TRBV15 to TRBJ2-7, with TRBD1 identical over 7 bases. CDR3 length: 15 residues. V gave up 1 base and J gave up 6 bases; unmatched junction bases: 9. Germline V lookup: CDR1 LNHNV, CDR2 YYDKDF (reference sequence).

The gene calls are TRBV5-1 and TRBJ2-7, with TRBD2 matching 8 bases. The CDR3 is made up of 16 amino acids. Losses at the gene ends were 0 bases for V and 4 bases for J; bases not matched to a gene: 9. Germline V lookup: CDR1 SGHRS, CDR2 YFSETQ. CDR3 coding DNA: TGCGCCAGCAGCTTGGCGGGCCGGGAGGGCAGGTACGAGCAGTACTTC. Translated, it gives CASSLAGREGRYEQYF.

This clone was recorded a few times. CDR3 region: CASKTGTGNQPQHF. CDR3 nucleotide sequence: TGTGCCAGCAAGACAGGTACGGGCAATCAGCCCCAGCATTTT. The V and J genes are TRBV2 and TRBJ1-5; a possible D gene is TRBD1 (6 bases). The CDR3 has 14 residues. Trimming shortened V by 7 bases and J by 2 bases, and 12 bases separated the two germline ends. Looked up from germline, CDR1 is SNHLY and CDR2 is FYNNEI. Using reference TRBV2 and TRBJ1-5 for the parts outside the CDR3, the full variable domain is EPEVTQTPSHQVTQMGQEVILRCVPISNHLYFYWYRQILGQKVEFLVSFYNNEISEKSEIFDDQFSVERPDGSNFTLKIRSTKLEDSAMYFCASKTGTGNQPQHFGDGTRLSIL.

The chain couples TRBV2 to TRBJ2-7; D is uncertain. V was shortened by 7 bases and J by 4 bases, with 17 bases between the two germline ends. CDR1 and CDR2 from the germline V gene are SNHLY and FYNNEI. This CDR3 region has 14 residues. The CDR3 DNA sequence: TGTGCCAGCACCCCAGACGTTAACGGGTACGAGCAGTACTTC. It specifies CASTPDVNGYEQYF. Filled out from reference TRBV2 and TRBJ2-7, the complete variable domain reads EPEVTQTPSHQVTQMGQEVILRCVPISNHLYFYWYRQILGQKVEFLVSFYNNEISEKSEIFDDQFSVERPDGSNFTLKIRSTKLEDSAMYFCASTPDVNGYEQYFGPGTRLTVT.

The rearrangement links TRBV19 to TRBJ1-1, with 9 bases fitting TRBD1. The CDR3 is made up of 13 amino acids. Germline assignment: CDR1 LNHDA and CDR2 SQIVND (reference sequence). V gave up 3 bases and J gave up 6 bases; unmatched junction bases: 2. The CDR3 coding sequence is TGTGCCAGTAGTATTACAGGGGGCTCTGAAGCTTTCTTT. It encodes CASSITGGSEAFF.

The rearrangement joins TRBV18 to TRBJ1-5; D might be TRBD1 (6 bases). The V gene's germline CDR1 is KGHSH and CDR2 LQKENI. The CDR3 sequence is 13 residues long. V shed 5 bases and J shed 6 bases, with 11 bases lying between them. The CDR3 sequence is CASSTDRGQPQHF. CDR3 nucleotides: TGTGCCAGCTCAACGGACAGAGGTCAGCCCCAGCATTTT. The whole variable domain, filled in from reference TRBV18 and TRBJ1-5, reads NAGVMQNPRHLVRRRGQEARLRCSPMKGHSHVYWYRQLPEEGLKFMVYLQKENIIDESGMPKERFSAEFPKEGPSILRIQQVVRGDSAAYFCASSTDRGQPQHFGDGTRLSIL.

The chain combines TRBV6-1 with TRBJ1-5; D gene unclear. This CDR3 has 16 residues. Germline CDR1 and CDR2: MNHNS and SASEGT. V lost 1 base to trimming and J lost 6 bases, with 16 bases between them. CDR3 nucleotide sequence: TGTGCCAGCAGTGAAGGAAGGATCCTTGGGAGTCAGCCCCAGCATTTT. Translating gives CASSEGRILGSQPQHF.

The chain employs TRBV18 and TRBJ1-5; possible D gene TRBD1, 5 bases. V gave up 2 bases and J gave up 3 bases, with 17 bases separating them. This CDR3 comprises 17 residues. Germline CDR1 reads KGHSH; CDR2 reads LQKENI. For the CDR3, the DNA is TGTGCCAGCTCACCAAGCGTCGAGGGGAGGCCCAATCAGCCCCAGCATTTT. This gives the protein CASSPSVEGRPNQPQHF.

The CDR3 nucleotides are TGTGCCAGCAGTCCTCGGGGGACCGGCCTCGAAAAACTGTTTTTT. Amino acids: CASSPRGTGLEKLFF. The rearrangement links TRBV28 to TRBJ1-4; D possibly corresponds to TRBD1 (5 bases). V was pared by 5 bases and J by 8 bases, with 18 bases between. This CDR3 is 15 amino acids long. Germline loops: CDR1 MDHEN, CDR2 SYDVKM. The variable domain in full, with the rest retrieved from reference TRBV28 and TRBJ1-4, is DVKVTQSSRYLVKRTGEKVFLECVQDMDHENMFWYRQDPGLGLRLIYFSYDVKMKEKGDIPEGYSVSREKKERFSLILESASTNQTSMYLCASSPRGTGLEKLFFGSGTQLSVL.

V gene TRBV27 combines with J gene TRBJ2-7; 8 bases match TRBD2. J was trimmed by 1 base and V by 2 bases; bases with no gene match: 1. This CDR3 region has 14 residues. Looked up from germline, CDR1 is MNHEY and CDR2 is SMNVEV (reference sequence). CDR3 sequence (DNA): TGTGCCAGCAGTTTAGGCGGGAGGTCCTACGAGCAGTACTTC. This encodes CASSLGGRSYEQYF.

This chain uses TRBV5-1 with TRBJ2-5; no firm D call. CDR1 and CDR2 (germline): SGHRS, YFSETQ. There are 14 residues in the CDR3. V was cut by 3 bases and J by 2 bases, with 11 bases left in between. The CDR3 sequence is CASSSSRPQETQYF. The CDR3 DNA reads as TGCGCCAGCAGCTCCTCCAGGCCTCAAGAGACCCAGTACTTC. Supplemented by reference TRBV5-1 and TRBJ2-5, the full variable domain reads KAGVTQTPRYLIKTRGQQVTLSCSPISGHRSVSWYQQTPGQGLQFLFEYFSETQRNKGNFPGRFSGRQFSNSRSEMNVSTLELGDSALYLCASSSSRPQETQYFGPGTRLLVL.

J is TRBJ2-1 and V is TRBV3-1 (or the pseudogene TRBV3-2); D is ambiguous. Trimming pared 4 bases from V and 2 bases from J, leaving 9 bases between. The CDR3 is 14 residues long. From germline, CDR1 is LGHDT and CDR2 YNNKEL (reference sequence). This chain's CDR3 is CASSPNRAYNEQFF. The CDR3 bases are TGTGCCAGCAGCCCCAACCGGGCCTACAATGAGCAGTTCTTC.

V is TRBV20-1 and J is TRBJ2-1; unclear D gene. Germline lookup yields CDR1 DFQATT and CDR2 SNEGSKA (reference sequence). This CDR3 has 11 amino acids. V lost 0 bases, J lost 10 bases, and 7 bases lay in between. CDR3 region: CSARDYPEQFF. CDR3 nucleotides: TGCAGTGCTAGAGATTATCCGGAGCAGTTCTTC.

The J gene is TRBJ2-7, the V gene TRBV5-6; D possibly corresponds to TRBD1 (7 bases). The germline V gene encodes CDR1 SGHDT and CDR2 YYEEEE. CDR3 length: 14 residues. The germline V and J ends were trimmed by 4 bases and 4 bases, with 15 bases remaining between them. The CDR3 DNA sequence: TGTGCCAGCAGCCCCGGAGGGGGCGGTTACGAGCAGTACTTC. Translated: CASSPGGGGYEQYF.

The CDR3 spells CASSWTPDRRNSNQPQHF. The DNA of the CDR3 is TGCGCCAGCAGCTGGACCCCGGACAGAAGGAATAGCAATCAGCCCCAGCATTTT. J is TRBJ1-5 and V is TRBV5-1; the D gene is possibly TRBD1 (6 bases). The germline V gene has CDR1 SGHRS and CDR2 YFSETQ. The CDR3 runs 18 residues. Trimming removed 3 bases from V and 0 bases from J, with 19 bases in between.

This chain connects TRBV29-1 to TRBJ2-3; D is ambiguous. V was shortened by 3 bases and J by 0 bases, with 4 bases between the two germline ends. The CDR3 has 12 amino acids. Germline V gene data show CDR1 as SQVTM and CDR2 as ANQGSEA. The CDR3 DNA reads TGCAGCGTTGATATAAGCACAGATACGCAGTATTTT. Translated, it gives CSVDISTDTQYF.

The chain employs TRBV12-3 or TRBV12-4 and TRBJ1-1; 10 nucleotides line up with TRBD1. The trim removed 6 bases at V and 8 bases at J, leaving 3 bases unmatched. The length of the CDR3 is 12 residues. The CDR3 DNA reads TGTGCCAGCAGCCAGGGACAGGGGGAAGCTTTCTTT. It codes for CASSQGQGEAFF.

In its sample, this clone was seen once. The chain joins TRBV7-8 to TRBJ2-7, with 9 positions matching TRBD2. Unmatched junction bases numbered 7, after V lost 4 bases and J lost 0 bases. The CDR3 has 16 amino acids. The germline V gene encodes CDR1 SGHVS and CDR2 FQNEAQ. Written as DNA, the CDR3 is TGTGCCAGCAGCTACCCTAGCGGGACAAGCTCCTACGAGCAGTACTTC. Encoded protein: CASSYPSGTSSYEQYF.